This T cell receptor beta chain derives from a study of blood T cell repertoires in COVID-19. Study as a whole: Sites across the United States, Italy and Spain contributed samples from acute and convalescent COVID-19.

Produced via immunoSEQ multiplex PCR; TCRdb's table is partial and in-frame only. Of 250,000 to 350,000 clones listed, approximately 89% were seen once; the top ten hold around 8%. The germline gives CDR1 LGHDT, CDR2 YNNKEL (reference sequence). V shed 3 bases and J shed 2 bases, with 8 bases lying between them. The CDR3 length is 13 residues. The chain links TRBV3-1 (or the pseudogene TRBV3-2) to TRBJ2-7; no clear D. The sequenced sample consisted of peripheral blood. The receptor's source is a woman aged 45-65 years who had recovered from COVID-19. Here the CDR3 reads CASSHRSPYEQYF. CDR3 DNA sequence: TGTGCCAGCAGCCACAGGTCCCCCTACGAGCAGTACTTC.